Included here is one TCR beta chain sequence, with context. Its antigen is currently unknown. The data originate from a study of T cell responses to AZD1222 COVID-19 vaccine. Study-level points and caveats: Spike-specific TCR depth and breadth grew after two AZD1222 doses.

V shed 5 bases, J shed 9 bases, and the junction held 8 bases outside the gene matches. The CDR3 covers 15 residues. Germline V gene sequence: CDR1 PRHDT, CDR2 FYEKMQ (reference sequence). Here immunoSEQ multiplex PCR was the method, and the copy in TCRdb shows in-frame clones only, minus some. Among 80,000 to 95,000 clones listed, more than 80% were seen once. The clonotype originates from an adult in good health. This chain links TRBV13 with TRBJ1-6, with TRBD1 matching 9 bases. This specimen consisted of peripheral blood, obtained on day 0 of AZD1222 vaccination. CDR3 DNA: TGTGCCAGCAGCACATCGACAGGGGGAAGTTCACCCCTCCACTTT. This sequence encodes CASSTSTGGSSPLHF.